The 27 T cell receptor beta chains below all came from one sample that was sequenced in a study of patients and donors after allogeneic stem cell transplantation. TCRdb reprocessed the RT-PCR reads with MiXCR, giving one entry per CDR3 protein. This sample yields about 160,000 distinct CDR3 sequences, of which around 28% are seen a single time; around 3% belongs to the top ten. The sample taken for sequencing was blood, either unsorted or a sorted T cell fraction (not recorded which). The source is a human donor who was either an allogeneic HSCT recipient or a stem cell or donor lymphocyte infusion donor (not recorded which). It is not recorded whose cells these are; they may come from a transplant donor.

This clonotype was detected a few times. V gene TRBV24-1 combines with J gene TRBJ2-5; D remains ambiguous. This CDR3 contains 15 residues. Trimming removed 4 bases from V and 1 base from J, with 12 bases in between. Germline CDR1 and CDR2: KGHDR and SFDVKD. The CDR3 sequence is CATSEGYSLQETQYF. CDR3 sequence (DNA): TGTGCCACCAGTGAGGGATATTCACTCCAAGAGACCCAGTACTTC.

This chain connects TRBV5-1 to TRBJ1-2; D is possibly TRBD1 (6 bases). With 7 bases removed from V and 3 bases from J, the gap between germline ends came to 13 bases. Germline V gene lookup returns CDR1 SGHRS and CDR2 YFSETQ. The CDR3 runs to 13 residues. The CDR3 DNA is TGCGCCAGCCGACGGGGGGGCGACTATGGCTACACCTTC. This codes for CASRRGGDYGYTF.

This clonotype was seen at least ten times. The V and J genes are TRBV6-5 and TRBJ2-7, with D perhaps given as TRBD1 or TRBD2 (5 bases each). V was trimmed by 4 bases and J by 2 bases, leaving 12 bases between them. This CDR3 is built from 14 residues. Germline V gives CDR1 MNHEY, CDR2 SVGAGI. The chain's CDR3 is CASSSRGPTYEQYF. The CDR3 DNA sequence: TGTGCCAGCAGTTCAAGGGGACCCACCTACGAGCAGTACTTC.

The rearrangement uses TRBV4-3 and TRBJ2-1, with TRBD2 matching over 11 bases. The CDR3 is 21 amino acids. CDR1 is LGHNA, CDR2 YSLEER, per germline. V shed 0 bases and J 4 bases; nucleotides not matched to a gene: 17. For the CDR3, the DNA is TGCGCCAGCAGCCAAGATCCGGGATTGTTAGCGGGAGGGCCTCTATACAATGAGCAGTTCTTC. Residues: CASSQDPGLLAGGPLYNEQFF.

J is TRBJ1-1 and V is TRBV30; 9 bases match TRBD1. The germline V gene has CDR1 GTSNPN and CDR2 SVGIG (reference sequence). J lost 1 base, V lost 4 bases, and 1 base had no gene match. There are 13 residues in the CDR3. The chain's CDR3 is CAWTGQGNTEAFF. The CDR3 nucleotides read TGTGCCTGGACGGGACAGGGGAACACTGAAGCTTTCTTT. The complete variable domain, with remaining parts taken from reference TRBV30 and TRBJ1-1, reads SQTIHQWPATLVQPVGSPLSLECTVEGTSNPNLYWYRQAAGRGLQLLFYSVGIGQISSEVPQNLSASRPQDRQFILSSKKLLLSDSGFYLCAWTGQGNTEAFFGQGTRLTVV.

The gene calls are TRBV15 and TRBJ2-2; D uncertain. V gave up 9 bases and J gave up 3 bases, with 11 bases separating them. Germline CDR1 is LNHNV and CDR2 is YYDKDF (reference sequence). The CDR3 extends over 13 amino acids. CDR3 sequence: CATGYGHTGELFF. CDR3 sequence (DNA): TGTGCCACAGGGTACGGTCACACCGGGGAGCTGTTTTTT.

The chain is built from TRBV3-1 and TRBJ2-7; D not resolved. The germline V gene encodes CDR1 LGHDT and CDR2 YNNKEL (reference sequence). Deletions cut 7 bases from V and 4 bases from J, with 14 bases between. The CDR3 has 13 residues. CDR3 nucleotide sequence: TGTGCCAGCACCCGGAAAGGAGAGTACGAGCAGTACTTC. It is translated as CASTRKGEYEQYF.

This clonotype has at least ten counts. The chain carries TRBV21-1 and TRBJ1-2; the table's D call, TRBD1, has no DNA check behind it. TRBV21-1 constitutes a pseudogene. This CDR3 contains 14 residues. The CDR3 here is CASSKGRDRAGYTF. Written as DNA, the CDR3 is TGTGCCAGCAGCAAAGGGCGGGACAGGGCTGGCTACACCTTC.

This clonotype was seen a handful of times. The chain combines TRBV10-3 with TRBJ2-2; 10 bases map to TRBD2. Unmatched junction bases numbered 3, after V lost 5 bases and J lost 3 bases. Germline V lookup: CDR1 ENHRY, CDR2 SYGVKD. The CDR3 sequence is 15 residues long. In DNA form, the CDR3 reads TGTGCCATCAGTTTTGGACTAGCGGACACCGGGGAGCTGTTTTTT. Residues: CAISFGLADTGELFF.

This clonotype was observed a few times. This sequence joins TRBV4-1 and TRBJ1-1; D is undetermined. Germline CDR1 reads MGHRA; CDR2 reads YSYEKL. Trimming took off 0 bases at V and 0 bases at J, with 2 bases between the two ends. The CDR3 spans 13 residues. In nucleotides, the CDR3 is TGCGCCAGCAGCCAAGAACTGAACACTGAAGCTTTCTTT. Protein sequence: CASSQELNTEAFF.

V gene TRBV12-3 or TRBV12-4 combines with J gene TRBJ1-4; 7 positions agree with TRBD1. The CDR3 extends over 14 amino acids. V was pared by 5 bases and J by 4 bases, with 4 bases of the junction left unmatched. The CDR3 DNA is TGTGCCAGCAGTCAGACAGGGATTAATGAAAAACTGTTTTTT. Protein sequence: CASSQTGINEKLFF.

This clonotype has just a few counts. The CDR3 DNA reads as TGTGCCAGCAGTTTTACCCCCCATCAATACCGGGCCGGGGAGCTGTTTTTT. Encoded protein: CASSFTPHQYRAGELFF. V usage is TRBV6-5 and J usage is TRBJ2-2; D uncertain. CDR1 is MNHEY and CDR2 is SVGAGI in the germline V gene. V was pared by 4 bases and J by 6 bases, with 21 bases between. This CDR3 comprises 17 residues.

The chain uses TRBV12-3 or TRBV12-4 and TRBJ2-5; 9 bases map to TRBD2. This CDR3 contains 14 residues. V was pared by 6 bases and J by 5 bases, with 7 bases of the junction left unmatched. The CDR3 loop is CASSTGLASETQYF. The CDR3 DNA follows: TGTGCCAGCAGCACGGGACTAGCCAGTGAGACCCAGTACTTC.

This clonotype has more than one count but fewer than ten. The V and J genes are TRBV18 and TRBJ2-5; no firm D call. Germline CDR1 is KGHSH and CDR2 is LQKENI. V lost 2 bases to trimming and J lost 5 bases, with 6 bases between them. The CDR3 is made up of 12 amino acids. The CDR3, as DNA: TGTGCCAGCTCACCAAGGGTCGAGACCCAGTACTTC. Its protein is CASSPRVETQYF.

This clonotype came up many times. The chain recombines TRBV29-1 with TRBJ1-2, with a tentative D call TRBD1 (6 bases). The V gene lost 6 bases and the J gene lost 0 bases, with 17 bases spanning the gap. Germline CDR1 SQVTM, CDR2 ANQGSEA. This CDR3 spans 15 amino acids. CDR3 coding DNA: TGCAGCGTGGTCACGCGCTACAGGGCTAACTATGGCTACACCTTC. The encoded protein is CSVVTRYRANYGYTF.

The sample holds a few counts of this clonotype. CDR3 sequence reads: CSASGQTSALYF. The CDR3 bases are TGCAGTGCTAGTGGCCAGACATCTGCCTTGTACTTC. The chain uses TRBV20-1 and TRBJ2-7; D unresolved. The length of the CDR3 is 12 residues. Germline-derived CDR1 and CDR2 are DFQATT and SNEGSKA (reference sequence). Trimming took 3 bases from V and 12 from J, leaving 18 bases between them.

The chain employs TRBV5-1 and TRBJ1-1; a weak D match, TRBD1 (5 bases). The CDR3 is 15 residues long. Germline V gene lookup returns CDR1 SGHRS and CDR2 YFSETQ. Trimming removed 0 bases from V and 4 bases from J, with 13 bases in between. The CDR3 reads CASSLALVQGTEAFF. The CDR3, as DNA: TGCGCCAGCAGCTTGGCCCTCGTTCAGGGCACTGAAGCTTTCTTT.

This clonotype was seen a handful of times. This sequence joins TRBV29-1 and TRBJ2-1, with D hard to call. The CDR3 is made up of 12 amino acids. Per the germline V gene, CDR1 is SQVTM and CDR2 is ANQGSEA. Trimming removed 7 bases at V and 7 bases at J, with 14 bases between. Here the CDR3 reads CSAERVGNEQFF. The CDR3 region has the DNA TGCAGCGCCGAAAGGGTGGGGAATGAGCAGTTCTTC.

This clonotype was recorded a few times. Here the CDR3 reads CASSPGQGEAFF. The CDR3 DNA is TGTGCCAGCTCACCAGGACAGGGTGAAGCTTTCTTT. The chain uses TRBV18 and TRBJ1-1, with 8 bases aligning to TRBD1. The V gene end was trimmed by 2 bases and the J gene end by 7 bases; junction bases not matched to a gene: 0. Germline V lookup: CDR1 KGHSH, CDR2 LQKENI. The CDR3 is 12 amino acids.

CDR3 coding DNA: TGTGCCAGCAGCAAAGATAGCCGGTTTTCCGAGGAGGACATTCAGTACTTC. Translated: CASSKDSRFSEEDIQYF. V is TRBV21-1 and J is TRBJ2-4; the tabulated D call, TRBD2, remains unverified against the DNA. TRBV21-1 is an annotated pseudogene. This CDR3 spans 17 amino acids.

In this sample, this clonotype turned up many times. V usage is TRBV2 and J usage is TRBJ1-5, with D unclear. This CDR3 spans 13 amino acids. V dropped 8 bases and J dropped 6 bases, with 14 bases sitting between them. CDR1 SNHLY and CDR2 FYNNEI come from the germline V gene. The CDR3 reads CASGPVGSQPQHF. The CDR3 coding sequence is TGTGCCAGCGGGCCCGTCGGGAGTCAGCCCCAGCATTTT.

The sample holds a few counts of this clonotype. In DNA, the CDR3 is TGCAGTGCTAGAGATCTGTACATTGCAACTAATGAAAAACTGTTTTTT. Protein sequence: CSARDLYIATNEKLFF. V gene TRBV20-1 combines with J gene TRBJ1-4, with D unclear. The CDR3 length is 16 residues. CDR1 DFQATT and CDR2 SNEGSKA come from the germline V gene (reference sequence). V was clipped by 0 bases and J by 0 bases, with 11 bases between them.

The chain is built from TRBV20-1 and TRBJ2-7; tentatively, D is TRBD1 (6 bases). V dropped 3 bases and J dropped 0 bases, with 15 bases sitting between them. The germline gives CDR1 DFQATT, CDR2 SNEGSKA (reference sequence). The CDR3 loop spans 15 amino acids. The CDR3 loop is CSASVPGVSSYEQYF. For the CDR3, the DNA is TGCAGTGCTAGTGTACCAGGGGTGAGCTCCTACGAGCAGTACTTC.

Ten or more counts support this clonotype. The rearrangement links TRBV12-3 or TRBV12-4 to TRBJ1-6; D is unclear. Trimming stripped 6 bases from V and 5 bases from J, with 14 bases between. The CDR3 sequence is 15 residues long. The DNA of the CDR3 is TGTGCCAGCAGAGCGGAGAAGACAAATAATTCACCCCTCCACTTT. Protein sequence: CASRAEKTNNSPLHF.

This chain connects TRBV4-3 to TRBJ2-2; 11 positions agree with TRBD2. CDR1 LGHNA and CDR2 YSLEER come from the germline V gene. The CDR3 extends over 18 amino acids. V was clipped by 0 bases and J by 5 bases; unmatched bases: 8. The CDR3 DNA sequence: TGCGCCAGCAGCCAAGATCCCTCGGGACTAGCGGCAACCGGGGAGCTGTTTTTT. Translated, it gives CASSQDPSGLAATGELFF.

The chain recombines TRBV15 with TRBJ1-6, with a tentative D call TRBD1 (5 bases). Trimming shortened V by 2 bases and J by 5 bases, and 7 bases separated the two germline ends. From germline, CDR1 is LNHNV and CDR2 YYDKDF (reference sequence). The CDR3 length is 14 residues. Written as DNA, the CDR3 is TGTGCCACCAGCAGACAGGGTCATAATTCACCCCTCCACTTT. It specifies CATSRQGHNSPLHF.

This clonotype was recorded at least ten times. The rearrangement links TRBV5-1 to TRBJ1-1; 7 nucleotides align to TRBD1. The CDR3 totals 14 residues. Trimming cost V 6 bases and J 8 bases; bases outside gene matches: 13. Germline V gene sequence: CDR1 SGHRS, CDR2 YFSETQ. CDR3 protein: CASTITGDDQEAFF. The CDR3 DNA is TGCGCCAGCACCATCACAGGGGACGACCAGGAAGCTTTCTTT.